This T cell receptor (beta chain) came from a study of Graves' ophthalmopathy and Graves' hyperthyroidism. CDR1 is MGHDK, CDR2 SYGVNS, per germline. The CDR3 totals 15 residues. The V and J ends lost 3 bases and 3 bases respectively, with 14 bases between them. Regarding the study as a whole: Blood also held most thyroid clonotypes expanded above 0.001 frequency.

None of the included patients had other autoimmune diseases, uncontrolled infections, pregnancy or lactation, as these led to exclusion. Thyroid ultrasound, orbital computed tomography, TRAb, serum thyroxine and clinical symptoms formed the basis of diagnosis. About this clonotype itself: The antigen is not known.

The TCR beta CDR3 regions underwent amplification from RNA transcripts. The library came from an HTBI-primed first-round RT-PCR and a second-round multiplex PCR. TCRdb re-called the multiplex PCR reads through MiXCR, storing one row per CDR3 protein. The table records almost 750,000 distinct CDR3 sequences, 40% of them present only once. This chain links TRBV25-1 with TRBJ1-1; TRBD1 is a possible D gene (6 bases). The receptor comes from an adult man with Graves' ophthalmopathy. Source material: peripheral blood. This chain's CDR3 is CASSDSAGGYTEAFF. The CDR3 nucleotides are TGTGCCAGCAGTGATAGTGCCGGGGGCTACACTGAAGCTTTCTTT.